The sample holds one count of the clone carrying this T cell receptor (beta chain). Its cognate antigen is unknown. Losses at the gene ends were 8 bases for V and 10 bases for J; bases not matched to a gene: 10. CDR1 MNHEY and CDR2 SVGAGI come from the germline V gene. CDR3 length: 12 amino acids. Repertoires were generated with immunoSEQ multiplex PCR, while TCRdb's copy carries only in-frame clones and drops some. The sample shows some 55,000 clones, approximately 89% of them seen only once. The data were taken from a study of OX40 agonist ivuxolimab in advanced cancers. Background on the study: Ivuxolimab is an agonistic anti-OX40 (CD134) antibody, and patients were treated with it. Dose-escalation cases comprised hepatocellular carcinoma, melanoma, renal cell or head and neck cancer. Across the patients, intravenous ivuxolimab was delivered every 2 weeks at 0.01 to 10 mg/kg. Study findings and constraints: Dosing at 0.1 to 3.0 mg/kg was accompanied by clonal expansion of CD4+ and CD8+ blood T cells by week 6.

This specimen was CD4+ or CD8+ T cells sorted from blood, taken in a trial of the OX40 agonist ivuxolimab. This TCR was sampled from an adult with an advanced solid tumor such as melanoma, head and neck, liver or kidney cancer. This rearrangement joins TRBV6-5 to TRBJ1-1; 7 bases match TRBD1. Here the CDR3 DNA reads TGTGCCAGCGGAGAGGAGACAGGGAGAGCTTTCTTT. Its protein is CASGEETGRAFF.